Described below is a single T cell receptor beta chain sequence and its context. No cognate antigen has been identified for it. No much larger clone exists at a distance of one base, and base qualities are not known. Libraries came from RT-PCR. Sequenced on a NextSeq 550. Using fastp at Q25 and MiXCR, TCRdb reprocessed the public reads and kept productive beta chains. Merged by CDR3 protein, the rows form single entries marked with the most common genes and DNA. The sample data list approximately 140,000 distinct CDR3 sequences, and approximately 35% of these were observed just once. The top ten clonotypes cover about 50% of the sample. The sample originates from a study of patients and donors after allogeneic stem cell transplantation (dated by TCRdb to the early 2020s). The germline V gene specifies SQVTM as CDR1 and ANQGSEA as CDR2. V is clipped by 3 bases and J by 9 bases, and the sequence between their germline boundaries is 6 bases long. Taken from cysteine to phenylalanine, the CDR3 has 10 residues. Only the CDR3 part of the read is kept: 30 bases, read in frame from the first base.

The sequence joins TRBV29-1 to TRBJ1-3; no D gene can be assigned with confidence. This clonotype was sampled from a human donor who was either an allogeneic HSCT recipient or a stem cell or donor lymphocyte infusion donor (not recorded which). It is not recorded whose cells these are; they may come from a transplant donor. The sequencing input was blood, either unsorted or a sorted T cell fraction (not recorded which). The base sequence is TGCAGCGTTGACTACGGCACCATATATTTT. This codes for CSVDYGTIYF.